Listed here are 23 T cell receptor beta chains from one sample, sequenced in a study of T cell clusters in autoimmune cytopenias (dated by TCRdb to between 2017 and 2020). These reads were obtained on an Illumina MiSeq. TRB rearrangements were amplified by multiplex PCR using a touch-down protocol with TRB-A and TRB-B primer pools mixed in one tube. TCRdb reprocessed the reads and lists each CDR3 protein sequence as a single entry, with no DNA. The table for this sample lists roughly 4,200 distinct CDR3 sequences. Of the sample, 15% to 20% is held by the ten largest clones. For each sample, TRB amplification used about 240 ng of peripheral blood genomic DNA, equal to some 35,000 genome equivalents. This sample was also put to use in a study of T cell repertoires in aging, cancer and after chemotherapy.

Sample: peripheral blood. The source of these receptors is a human donor in good health.

This sequence joins TRBV14 and TRBJ1-1; with no DNA, the TCRdb D assignment of TRBD1 cannot be verified. Germline assignment: CDR1 SGHDN and CDR2 FVKESK. The CDR3 runs to 13 residues. CDR3 region: CASSQGLPLEAFF. The full variable domain, rest sourced from reference TRBV14 and TRBJ1-1, is EAGVTQFPSHSVIEKGQTVTLRCDPISGHDNLYWYRRVMGKEIKFLLHFVKESKQDESGMPNNRFLAERTGGTYSTLKVQPAELEDSGVYFCASSQGLPLEAFFGQGTRLTVV.

This clonotype is medium-sized by frequency. This chain uses TRBV11-2 with TRBJ1-4; without DNA, the TCRdb call of TRBD1 cannot be checked. The germline CDR1 and CDR2 sequences are SGHAT and FQNNGV. The CDR3 sequence is 16 residues long. This chain's CDR3 is CASSLAAGGMGEKLFF.

By frequency, this clonotype registers medium-sized. V and J are TRBV19 and TRBJ1-1. Germline V gives CDR1 LNHDA, CDR2 SQIVND (reference sequence). The CDR3 length is 13 residues. The CDR3 loop is CASSIDWVTEAFF. The variable domain in full, with the rest retrieved from reference TRBV19 and TRBJ1-1, is DGGITQSPKYLFRKEGQNVTLSCEQNLNHDAMYWYRQDPGQGLRLIYYSQIVNDFQKGDIAEGYSVSREKKESFPLTVTSAQKNPTAFYLCASSIDWVTEAFFGQGTRLTVV.

Judged by frequency, this clonotype is medium-sized. Here the CDR3 reads CATSDFTGDTQYF. The chain has TRBV24-1 and TRBJ2-3. The germline gives CDR1 KGHDR, CDR2 SFDVKD. There are 13 residues in the CDR3.

Frequency places this clonotype as medium-sized (0.01 to 0.1%). The chain is built from TRBV30 and TRBJ1-2; the TCRdb D gene call, TRBD1, has no DNA to confirm it. Germline V gives CDR1 GTSNPN, CDR2 SVGIG (reference sequence). The CDR3 has 15 residues. CDR3 loop: CAWSEGTGSADGYTF.

This clonotype registers medium-sized by frequency. The V gene is TRBV6-5, the J gene TRBJ2-6. The CDR3 sequence is 15 residues long. The germline V gene has CDR1 MNHEY and CDR2 SVGAGI. CDR3 protein: CASSFDSSGANVLTF.

This clonotype is identified as large (0.1 to 1%) from frequency. This sequence joins TRBV29-1 and TRBJ2-3; as DNA is missing, the TRBD1 call by TCRdb cannot be tested. Germline CDR1 and CDR2: SQVTM and ANQGSEA. The CDR3 extends over 14 amino acids. CDR3 residues: CSVGGGEGTDTQYF.

Considering frequency, this clonotype is medium-sized (0.01 to 0.1%). The chain carries TRBV5-1 and TRBJ1-2; as DNA is missing, the TRBD1 call by TCRdb cannot be tested. This CDR3 contains 15 residues. CDR1 SGHRS and CDR2 YFSETQ come from the germline V gene. This CDR3 is CASSLETGVSYGYTF.

This clonotype is deemed medium-sized by its frequency. CDR3: CSAGQGHEKLFF. The V gene is TRBV29-1, the J gene TRBJ1-4; checking the TCRdb D call of TRBD1 is not possible without DNA. This CDR3 has 12 residues. Germline V gene sequence: CDR1 SQVTM, CDR2 ANQGSEA.

The genes are TRBV7-9 and TRBJ1-2; TCRdb picks TRBD1, but there is no DNA to check that call. The CDR3 is 14 amino acids. The germline V gene has CDR1 SEHNR and CDR2 FQNEAQ (reference sequence). CDR3 residues: CASSLDQGAYGYTF.

This clonotype is labeled medium-sized based on frequency. V usage is TRBV19 and J usage is TRBJ1-1. From germline, CDR1 is LNHDA and CDR2 SQIVND (reference sequence). The CDR3 covers 13 residues. This CDR3 is CASSMGQWAEAFF. Full variable domain (missing parts from reference TRBV19 and TRBJ1-1): DGGITQSPKYLFRKEGQNVTLSCEQNLNHDAMYWYRQDPGQGLRLIYYSQIVNDFQKGDIAEGYSVSREKKESFPLTVTSAQKNPTAFYLCASSMGQWAEAFFGQGTRLTVV.

According to its frequency, this clonotype is medium-sized (0.01 to 0.1%). V gene TRBV6-1 combines with J gene TRBJ1-6. The germline V gene encodes CDR1 MNHNS and CDR2 SASEGT. The CDR3 extends over 16 amino acids. The CDR3 is CASSEEPRRSGSPLHF.

This clonotype is identified as medium-sized from frequency. The gene calls are TRBV12-3 or TRBV12-4 and TRBJ1-2; TCRdb outputs TRBD1, but without DNA this stays unchecked. The CDR3 totals 13 residues. CDR3 residues: CASSLPQGWGYTF.

This clonotype shows up as large by frequency. The chain couples TRBV5-4 to TRBJ2-2; the TCRdb D gene call, TRBD1, has no DNA to confirm it. The CDR3 consists of 16 residues. Germline loops: CDR1 SGHNT, CDR2 YYREEE (reference sequence). This CDR3 reads CASSLLGGENTGELFF.

The chain couples TRBV18 to TRBJ1-1; the TCRdb call, TRBD1, lacks DNA for checking. Germline CDR1 is KGHSH and CDR2 is LQKENI. This CDR3 spans 16 amino acids. The CDR3: CASSPAGQGKNTEAFF.

By frequency, this clonotype is medium-sized. CDR3 region: CASSAGTPYNEQFF. The chain employs TRBV19 and TRBJ2-1; TCRdb lists TRBD1, though no DNA is available to test this call. The CDR3 runs to 14 residues. CDR1 and CDR2 (germline): LNHDA, SQIVND (reference sequence).

According to its frequency, this clonotype is medium-sized. CDR3 protein: CASSPNRSRLGNTIYF. The V call is TRBV6-5, the J call TRBJ1-3. Germline V gives CDR1 MNHEY, CDR2 SVGAGI. CDR3 length: 16 amino acids.

The rearrangement joins TRBV5-1 to TRBJ2-5; TCRdb returns TRBD1, unconfirmable since there is no DNA. This CDR3 comprises 14 residues. Germline-derived CDR1 and CDR2 are SGHRS and YFSETQ. CDR3 protein: CASSPTGGQETQYF.

This clonotype ranks as large in terms of frequency. The rearrangement links TRBV13 to TRBJ2-1. Germline V gene sequence: CDR1 PRHDT, CDR2 FYEKMQ (reference sequence). The CDR3 extends over 15 amino acids. The CDR3: CASSLMRTAYNEQFF. The entire variable domain, with the rest obtained from reference TRBV13 and TRBJ2-1, is as follows: AAGVIQSPRHLIKEKRETATLKCYPIPRHDTVYWYQQGPGQDPQFLISFYEKMQSDKGSIPDRFSAQQFSDYHSELNMSSLELGDSALYFCASSLMRTAYNEQFFGPGTRLTVL.

Its frequency marks this clonotype as medium-sized. The genes are TRBV15 and TRBJ1-3; no DNA is available, so the TRBD1 call from TCRdb remains unchecked. From germline, CDR1 is LNHNV and CDR2 YYDKDF (reference sequence). The CDR3 has 15 amino acids. This chain's CDR3 is CATSRDWSPGNTIYF. The full variable domain, its missing parts supplied by reference TRBV15 and TRBJ1-3, is DAMVIQNPRYQVTQFGKPVTLSCSQTLNHNVMYWYQQKSSQAPKLLFHYYDKDFNNEADTPDNFQSRRPNTSFCFLDIRSPGLGDTAMYLCATSRDWSPGNTIYFGEGSWLTVV.

The chain links TRBV7-9 to TRBJ1-1. Germline lookup yields CDR1 SEHNR and CDR2 FQNEAQ (reference sequence). The CDR3 extends over 14 amino acids. This CDR3 is CASSTLGGNTEAFF.

The gene calls are TRBV11-1 and TRBJ1-4; TCRdb's D call of TRBD1 is untestable without DNA. CDR1 is SGHAT, CDR2 FQDESV, per germline (reference sequence). The CDR3 is 16 amino acids. CDR3 in amino acids: CASSLEFRAANEKLFF.

This rearrangement joins TRBV10-1 to TRBJ2-3; TCRdb's D gene call, TRBD1, goes unchecked for lack of DNA. The CDR3 has 15 amino acids. CDR1 and CDR2 from the germline V gene are WNHNN and SYGVQD (reference sequence). The CDR3: CASSESVGARNTQYF.